The 11 T cell receptor beta chains presented below share a single source sample, sequenced in a study of OX40 agonist ivuxolimab in advanced cancers. Only in-frame clones appear in the TCRdb table, and some are missing; sequencing was by immunoSEQ multiplex PCR. The sample carries tens of thousands of clones, around 85% recorded once. Sequences were derived from CD4+ or CD8+ T cells sorted from blood, sampled in a trial of the OX40 agonist ivuxolimab. These receptors were obtained from an adult with an advanced solid tumor such as melanoma, head and neck, liver or kidney cancer.

V is TRBV5-4 and J is TRBJ2-5, with TRBD1 matching 10 bases. This CDR3 has 13 residues. Per the germline V gene, CDR1 is SGHNT and CDR2 is YYREEE (reference sequence). V lost 4 bases and J lost 5; bases outside the gene matches: 2. The chain's CDR3 is CASSPGQGETQYF. CDR3 nucleotides: TGTGCCAGCAGCCCGGGACAGGGGGAGACCCAGTACTTC.

The gene calls are TRBV30 and TRBJ2-5; D not certain. Trimming removed 4 bases at V and 7 bases at J, with 16 bases between. Looked up from germline, CDR1 is GTSNPN and CDR2 is SVGIG (reference sequence). This CDR3 contains 13 residues. In DNA form, the CDR3 reads TGTGCCTGGACCGTGGGTTCCCAACTGACCCAGTACTTC. It translates to CAWTVGSQLTQYF.

V is TRBV2 and J is TRBJ1-5, with D tentatively TRBD1 (6 bases). Trimming pared 4 bases from V and 5 bases from J, leaving 30 bases between. Germline lookup yields CDR1 SNHLY and CDR2 FYNNEI. CDR3 size: 20 residues. This chain's CDR3 is CASSAWAPWGGQRPDQPQHF. The CDR3 nucleotides are TGTGCCAGCAGTGCCTGGGCCCCGTGGGGAGGACAGCGCCCAGATCAGCCCCAGCATTTT.

The chain joins TRBV9 to TRBJ2-1; a weak D match, TRBD1 (7 bases). CDR3 length: 17 amino acids. The V and J ends lost 2 bases and 5 bases respectively, with 20 bases between them. CDR1 is SGDLS, CDR2 YYNGEE, per germline. CDR3 amino acids: CASSVGWGQGGDNEQFF. The CDR3 DNA follows: TGTGCCAGCAGCGTCGGTTGGGGGCAGGGGGGAGACAATGAGCAGTTCTTC.

The chain employs TRBV7-3 and TRBJ2-1; 10 bases are shared with TRBD2. The CDR3 runs to 15 residues. With 5 bases clipped from V and 9 bases from J, the junction kept 10 bases outside the gene matches. The germline V gene has CDR1 SGHTA and CDR2 FQGTGA. The CDR3 sequence is CASSPKRGGLGEQFF. The CDR3 nucleotides read TGTGCCAGCAGCCCGAAGCGGGGGGGTTTGGGTGAGCAGTTCTTC.

The rearrangement links TRBV7-8 to TRBJ2-1; D might be TRBD2 (6 bases). V was cut by 0 bases and J by 10 bases, with 13 bases left in between. CDR1 and CDR2 (germline): SGHVS, FQNEAQ. This CDR3 contains 14 residues. The DNA of the CDR3 is TGTGCCAGCAGCTTAGCGGGAGGCTCGGGGGAGCAGTTCTTC. This codes for CASSLAGGSGEQFF.

The J gene is TRBJ2-6, the V gene TRBV14; D unresolved. Germline V lookup: CDR1 SGHDN, CDR2 FVKESK. The V end was cut by 4 bases, the J end by 0 bases, with 10 bases between. The CDR3 covers 16 residues. This CDR3 is CASSPFYYSGANVLTF. Written as DNA, the CDR3 is TGTGCCAGCAGCCCCTTCTATTACTCTGGGGCCAACGTCCTGACTTTC.

This chain connects TRBV18 to TRBJ1-6; perhaps TRBD1 as D (6 bases). This CDR3 region has 14 residues. In germline, CDR1 is KGHSH, CDR2 LQKENI. V was pared by 11 bases and J by 5 bases, with 16 bases between. This chain's CDR3 is CASTGGANNSPLHF. Here the CDR3 DNA reads TGTGCCTCCACCGGGGGCGCGAATAATTCACCCCTCCACTTT. The full variable domain, in which reference TRBV18 and TRBJ1-6 provide the parts outside the CDR3, is NAGVMQNPRHLVRRRGQEARLRCSPMKGHSHVYWYRQLPEEGLKFMVYLQKENIIDESGMPKERFSAEFPKEGPSILRIQQVVRGDSAAYFCASTGGANNSPLHFGNGTRLTVT.

V is TRBV2 and J is TRBJ2-5; TRBD2 is a possible D gene (7 bases). Germline V lookup: CDR1 SNHLY, CDR2 FYNNEI. V gave up 4 bases and J gave up 4 bases, with 16 bases separating them. The CDR3 sequence is 15 residues long. The CDR3 region is CASSARRGGGETQYF. For the CDR3, the DNA is TGTGCCAGCAGTGCCCGGAGGGGGGGAGGAGAGACCCAGTACTTC.

V usage is TRBV6-5 and J usage is TRBJ2-7; 7 bases match TRBD1. This CDR3 comprises 14 residues. Germline CDR1 is MNHEY and CDR2 is SVGAGI. The V segment lost 6 bases and the J segment 2 bases; nucleotides outside the gene matches: 7. The CDR3 region is CASRRDRAPYEQYF. As DNA, the CDR3 is TGTGCCAGCAGGCGCGACAGGGCACCCTACGAGCAGTACTTC.

The chain couples TRBV2 to TRBJ1-4; D is unclear. The CDR3 has 13 amino acids. The germline V gene encodes CDR1 SNHLY and CDR2 FYNNEI. Trimming shortened V by 4 bases and J by 5 bases, and 8 bases separated the two germline ends. DNA for the CDR3: TGTGCCAGCAGTGGGGAACGGAATGAAAAACTGTTTTTT. It encodes CASSGERNEKLFF.